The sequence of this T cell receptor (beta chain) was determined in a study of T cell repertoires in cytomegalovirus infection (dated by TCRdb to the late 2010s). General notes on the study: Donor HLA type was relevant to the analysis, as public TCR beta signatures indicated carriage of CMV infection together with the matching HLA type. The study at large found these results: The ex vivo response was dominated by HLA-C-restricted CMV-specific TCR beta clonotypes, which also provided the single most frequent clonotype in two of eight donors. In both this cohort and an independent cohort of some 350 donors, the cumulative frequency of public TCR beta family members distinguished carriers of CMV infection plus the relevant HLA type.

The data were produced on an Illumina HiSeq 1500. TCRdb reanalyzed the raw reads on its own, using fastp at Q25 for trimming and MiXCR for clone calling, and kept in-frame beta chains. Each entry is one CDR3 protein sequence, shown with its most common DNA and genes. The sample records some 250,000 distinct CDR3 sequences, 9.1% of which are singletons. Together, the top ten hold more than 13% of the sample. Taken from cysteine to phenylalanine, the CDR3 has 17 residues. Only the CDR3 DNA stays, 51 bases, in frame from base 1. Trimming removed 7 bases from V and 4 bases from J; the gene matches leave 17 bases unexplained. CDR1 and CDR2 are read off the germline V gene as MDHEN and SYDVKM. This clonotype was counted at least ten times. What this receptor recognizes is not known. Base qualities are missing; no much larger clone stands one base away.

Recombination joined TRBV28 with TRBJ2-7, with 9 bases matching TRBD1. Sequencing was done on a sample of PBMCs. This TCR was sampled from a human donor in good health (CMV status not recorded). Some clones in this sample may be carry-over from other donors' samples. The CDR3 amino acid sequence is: CASTSAWGGDREYEQYF. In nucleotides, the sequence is TGTGCCAGCACCTCGGCATGGGGGGGGGACAGGGAATACGAGCAGTACTTC.